This T cell receptor beta chain was documented in a study of T cells in localized non-small cell lung cancer. Measured with immunoSEQ multiplex PCR; TCRdb has only the in-frame clones, and not every one. Here the sample spans roughly 30,000 clones, approximately 86% being singletons. V was trimmed by 3 bases and J by 7 bases, leaving 12 bases between them. CDR1 and CDR2 (germline): KGHSH, LQKENI. The CDR3 has 13 residues. The sample was peripheral blood mononuclear cells, taken before any cancer treatment. This clonotype originated in a woman aged 35-75 years with stage III lung adenocarcinoma. The chain has TRBV18 and TRBJ1-2; D gene ambiguous. The CDR3 DNA sequence: TGTGCCAGCTCACCTGAAGGTGGAGGTGGCTACACCTTC. Protein product: CASSPEGGGGYTF.